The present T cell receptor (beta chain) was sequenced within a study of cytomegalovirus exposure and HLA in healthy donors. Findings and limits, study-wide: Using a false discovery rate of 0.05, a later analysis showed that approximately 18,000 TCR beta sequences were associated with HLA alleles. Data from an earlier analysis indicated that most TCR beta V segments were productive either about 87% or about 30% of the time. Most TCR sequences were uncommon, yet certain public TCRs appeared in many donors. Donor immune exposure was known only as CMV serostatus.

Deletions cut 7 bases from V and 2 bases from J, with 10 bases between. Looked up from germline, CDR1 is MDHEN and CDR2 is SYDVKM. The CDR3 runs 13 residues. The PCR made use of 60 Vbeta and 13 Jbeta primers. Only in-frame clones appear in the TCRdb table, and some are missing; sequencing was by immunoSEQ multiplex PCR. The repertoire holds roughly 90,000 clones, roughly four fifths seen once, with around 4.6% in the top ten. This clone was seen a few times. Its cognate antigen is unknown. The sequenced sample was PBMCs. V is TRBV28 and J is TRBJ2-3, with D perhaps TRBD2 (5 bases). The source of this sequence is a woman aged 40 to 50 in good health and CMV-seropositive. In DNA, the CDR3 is TGTGCCAGCATTAGCGTTACCACAGATACGCAGTATTTT. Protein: CASISVTTDTQYF.